One and the same sample provided the 27 T cell receptor beta chains below, sequenced in a study of blood T cell repertoires in COVID-19 (TCRdb year 2020). Libraries were made using the immunoSEQ multiplex PCR assay. In TCRdb, the immuneACCESS table is reduced to in-frame sequences with V and J assigned. These tables do not hold every clone; where another copy was compared, an unresolved V gene accounts for under half, and the others remain unexplained. The sample includes approximately 250,000 clones, with around 90% observed a single time. Clones ranked in the top ten supply around 0.9% of the sample. Sequences were obtained from peripheral blood. Receptor source: a man aged 30 to 39 with COVID-19, enrolled during active disease.

This chain links TRBV20-1 with TRBJ1-3; D gene ambiguous. Trimming took off 4 bases at V and 14 bases at J, with 15 bases between the two ends. Germline lookup yields CDR1 DFQATT and CDR2 SNEGSKA (reference sequence). This CDR3 is 11 amino acids long. The CDR3 DNA reads as TGCAGTGCTACCACTTTACCCGCCGTATATTTT. This sequence encodes CSATTLPAVYF.

The J gene is TRBJ1-1, the V gene TRBV7-3, with 7 bases fitting TRBD1. J gave up 7 bases and V 6 bases, and 11 bases lay outside the gene matches. This CDR3 contains 14 residues. Germline V gene data show CDR1 as SGHTA and CDR2 as FQGTGA. CDR3 bases: TGTGCCAGCAGGCGTATGAGGGGGCTGGGTGAAGCTTTCTTT. Protein: CASRRMRGLGEAFF.

This rearrangement joins TRBV5-4 to TRBJ1-2, with TRBD1 as a possible D gene (5 bases). Germline V gene sequence: CDR1 SGHNT, CDR2 YYREEE (reference sequence). The CDR3 totals 14 residues. V was pared by 0 bases and J by 2 bases, with 8 bases between. The CDR3 is CASSLDRGNYGYTF. The CDR3 DNA is TGTGCCAGCAGCTTGGATCGGGGGAACTATGGCTACACCTTC.

The V call is TRBV10-2, the J call TRBJ1-4, with D possibly TRBD1 on 5 matching bases. V was shortened by 8 bases and J by 8 bases, with 18 bases between the two germline ends. Germline values: CDR1 WSHSY, CDR2 SAAADI. The CDR3 runs 14 residues. The CDR3 reads CASVDRGLDEKLFF. The CDR3 bases are TGCGCCAGCGTTGACCGGGGGTTGGACGAAAAACTGTTTTTT.

This chain joins TRBV18 and TRBJ2-5; TRBD1 matches at 8 bases. Germline CDR1 KGHSH, CDR2 LQKENI. The ends lost 6 bases at V and 2 bases at J; junction bases unmatched: 11. The CDR3 length is 16 residues. The CDR3 loop is CASSRGQGFPQETQYF. In DNA form, the CDR3 reads TGTGCCAGCTCCCGTGGACAGGGCTTTCCACAAGAGACCCAGTACTTC.

This chain uses TRBV5-4 with TRBJ2-7; perhaps TRBD2 as D (5 bases). The CDR3 is 13 residues long. CDR1 and CDR2 from the germline V gene are SGHNT and YYREEE (reference sequence). Trimming took off 0 bases at V and 3 bases at J, with 7 bases between the two ends. The CDR3 sequence: CASSLVGDYEQYF. DNA of the CDR3: TGTGCCAGCAGCTTGGTCGGGGACTACGAGCAGTACTTC.

This clone was detected once. The rearrangement links TRBV2 to TRBJ1-1, with 8 bases aligning to TRBD1. The CDR3 contains 13 residues. The V gene's germline CDR1 is SNHLY and CDR2 FYNNEI. V trimming: 2 bases; J trimming: 12 bases; junction bases outside the gene matches: 8. The CDR3 sequence is CASSEQGALPPFF. The CDR3 DNA sequence: TGTGCCAGCAGTGAACAGGGGGCTCTGCCGCCTTTCTTT.

The rearrangement uses TRBV9 and TRBJ1-2; D unresolved. CDR3 length: 16 residues. CDR1 and CDR2 from the germline V gene are SGDLS and YYNGEE. V lost 0 bases to trimming and J lost 7 bases, with 19 bases between them. The CDR3 region is CASSVAQTAPGGGYTF. The CDR3 DNA is TGTGCCAGCAGCGTAGCTCAAACAGCCCCAGGAGGTGGCTACACCTTC. Variable domain in full (rest from reference TRBV9 and TRBJ1-2): DSGVTQTPKHLITATGQRVTLRCSPRSGDLSVYWYQQSLDQGLQFLIQYYNGEERAKGNILERFSAQQFPDLHSELNLSSLELGDSALYFCASSVAQTAPGGGYTFGSGTRLTVV.

V and J are TRBV4-1 and TRBJ1-1, with TRBD1 identical over 11 bases. Germline CDR1 reads MGHRA; CDR2 reads YSYEKL. With V trimmed by 4 bases and J by 4 bases, 8 bases remained unmatched. The CDR3 contains 16 residues. The CDR3 sequence: CASSRSGQGALTEAFF. CDR3 nucleotides: TGCGCCAGCAGCCGAAGCGGACAGGGGGCGCTCACTGAAGCTTTCTTT.

The chain carries TRBV11-2 and TRBJ1-1; 7 positions match TRBD1. The V and J ends lost 1 base and 11 bases, in that order; junction bases with no gene match: 7. Germline values: CDR1 SGHAT, CDR2 FQNNGV. CDR3 length: 13 amino acids. The CDR3 protein is CASSLARTGRAFF. The CDR3 DNA follows: TGTGCCAGCAGCTTAGCCCGGACAGGTCGGGCTTTCTTT.

V usage is TRBV27 and J usage is TRBJ2-7; tentatively, D is TRBD2 (6 bases). Germline lookup yields CDR1 MNHEY and CDR2 SMNVEV (reference sequence). This CDR3 is built from 13 residues. The V end lost 2 bases, the J end lost 2 bases, and 7 bases lay between the germline ends. As DNA, the CDR3 is TGTGCCAGCAGTTTACGGGGGACCTACGAGCAGTACTTC. This codes for CASSLRGTYEQYF.

V usage is TRBV4-1 and J usage is TRBJ1-1; a possible D gene is TRBD1 (6 bases). V was clipped by 3 bases and J by 0 bases, with 11 bases between them. Looked up from germline, CDR1 is MGHRA and CDR2 is YSYEKL. The CDR3 covers 15 residues. The CDR3 DNA reads as TGCGCCAGCAGCCAGACGACAGGTCTGAACACTGAAGCTTTCTTT. Its protein is CASSQTTGLNTEAFF.

The table lists this clone with a few counts. The chain employs TRBV10-1 and TRBJ1-6, with 8 nucleotides matching TRBD1. In germline, CDR1 is WNHNN, CDR2 SYGVQD (reference sequence). V lost 3 bases, J lost 8 bases, and 3 bases stayed unmatched. The CDR3 covers 14 residues. CDR3 nucleotides: TGCGCCAGCAGTGATGGACAGGGTTATTCACCCCTCCACTTT. The encoded protein is CASSDGQGYSPLHF.

This clone was detected only once. The DNA for the CDR3 is TGTGCCAGCAGCTTAGTGCCGGGACTAGCTCACACAGATACGCAGTATTTT. Translating it yields CASSLVPGLAHTDTQYF. The chain links TRBV7-9 to TRBJ2-3; 9 positions match TRBD2. The CDR3 consists of 17 residues. J was trimmed by 2 bases and V by 1 base; bases with no gene match: 7. Germline lookup yields CDR1 SEHNR and CDR2 FQNEAQ (reference sequence).

This clone has only one observation. V is TRBV11-3 and J is TRBJ2-1, with 9 bases aligning to TRBD1. CDR3 size: 17 residues. The V segment lost 5 bases and the J segment 7 bases; nucleotides outside the gene matches: 15. Germline CDR1 reads SGHNT; CDR2 reads YENEEA. In DNA form, the CDR3 reads TGTGCCAGCAGCCCTAGAGGGTGGGGGACAGGGATAAATGAGCAGTTCTTC. Amino acid sequence: CASSPRGWGTGINEQFF.

This clone has more than one count but fewer than ten. The chain couples TRBV5-6 to TRBJ1-4; weak D call: TRBD1 (6 bases). Germline V gene lookup returns CDR1 SGHDT and CDR2 YYEEEE. The V gene lost 0 bases and the J gene lost 8 bases, with 14 bases spanning the gap. The CDR3 spans 15 residues. DNA for the CDR3: TGTGCCAGCAGCTTGGAATCAGGGGCGAGGGAAAAACTGTTTTTT. Its translation is CASSLESGAREKLFF.

Notes on this clone: This sample includes further DNA sequences coding for the same CDR3. The rearrangement uses TRBV6-1 and TRBJ1-2; D uncertain. There are 14 residues in the CDR3. Germline V gene data show CDR1 as MNHNS and CDR2 as SASEGT. Trimming shortened V by 0 bases and J by 4 bases, and 9 bases separated the two germline ends. CDR3 DNA: TGTGCCAGCAGTGAAGCGAGGGCCGTCTATGGCTACACCTTC. It translates to CASSEARAVYGYTF.

DNA of the CDR3: TGTGCCAGCAGCTTAGAGCCCCAGGGTTGGAACACTGAAGCTTTCTTT. Its translation: CASSLEPQGWNTEAFF. The chain is built from TRBV7-9 and TRBJ1-1; a weak D match, TRBD1 (5 bases). V was shortened by 1 base and J by 1 base, with 13 bases between the two germline ends. CDR3 length equals 16 residues. Germline V lookup: CDR1 SEHNR, CDR2 FQNEAQ (reference sequence).

The table lists this clone with a few counts. The rearrangement links TRBV6-5 to TRBJ2-2; D may be TRBD1 (6 bases). Per germline, CDR1 MNHEY and CDR2 SVGAGI. Trimming stripped 6 bases from V and 6 bases from J, with 14 bases between. The CDR3 has 14 residues. Written as DNA, the CDR3 is TGTGCCAGCAGCTGGACAGTCTCAGCCGGGGAGCTGTTTTTT. Protein: CASSWTVSAGELFF.

This chain connects TRBV9 to TRBJ1-2; a possible D gene is TRBD1 (5 bases). This CDR3 spans 15 amino acids. Germline V gene data show CDR1 as SGDLS and CDR2 as YYNGEE. The V end lost 0 bases, the J end lost 4 bases, and 13 bases lay between the germline ends. CDR3 protein: CASSVGLAGPYGYTF. The CDR3 DNA reads as TGTGCCAGCAGCGTAGGTTTGGCAGGGCCCTATGGCTACACCTTC.

This clone was detected only once. The chain carries TRBV6-5 and TRBJ1-2, with a weak D call TRBD1 (6 bases). The ends were cut back, 0 bases at V and 3 bases at J, with 14 bases in the middle. This CDR3 is 16 amino acids long. Germline V CDR1 and CDR2: MNHEY, SVGAGI. In nucleotides, the CDR3 is TGTGCCAGCAGTTACTCGAATTTACAGGGCCACTATGGCTACACCTTC. As protein: CASSYSNLQGHYGYTF.

This chain uses TRBV7-9 with TRBJ2-3, with TRBD2 as a possible D gene (6 bases). Germline CDR1 is SEHNR and CDR2 is FQNEAQ (reference sequence). This CDR3 spans 15 amino acids. V shed 3 bases and J shed 1 base, with 11 bases lying between them. CDR3: CASSFGGYGTDTQYF. The CDR3 DNA reads as TGTGCCAGCAGCTTTGGGGGGTACGGCACAGATACGCAGTATTTT. The entire variable domain, with the rest obtained from reference TRBV7-9 and TRBJ2-3, is as follows: DTGVSQNPRHKITKRGQNVTFRCDPISEHNRLYWYRQTLGQGPEFLTYFQNEAQLEKSRLLSDRFSAERPKGSFSTLEIQRTEQGDSAMYLCASSFGGYGTDTQYFGPGTRLTVL.

V and J are TRBV5-1 and TRBJ2-1; 8 positions match TRBD1. Germline CDR1 and CDR2: SGHRS and YFSETQ. The CDR3 is 14 residues long. V shed 7 bases, J shed 7 bases, and the junction held 10 bases outside the gene matches. The CDR3 loop is CASHMRQGMNEQFF. Written as DNA, the CDR3 is TGCGCCAGCCACATGAGACAGGGGATGAATGAGCAGTTCTTC.

This rearrangement joins TRBV7-9 to TRBJ1-3, with TRBD1 as a possible D gene (6 bases). CDR3 length: 14 residues. Germline lookup yields CDR1 SEHNR and CDR2 FQNEAQ (reference sequence). The V gene lost 5 bases and the J gene lost 4 bases, with 12 bases spanning the gap. The CDR3 protein is CASSPGTLGNTIYF. CDR3 bases: TGTGCCAGCAGCCCCGGGACACTAGGAAACACCATATATTTT.

The chain joins TRBV24-1 to TRBJ2-1, with TRBD2 matching 11 bases. V lost 5 bases, J lost 8 bases, and 7 bases stayed unmatched. Germline CDR1 is KGHDR and CDR2 is SFDVKD. The CDR3 has 15 amino acids. In nucleotides, the CDR3 is TGTGCCACCAGTGGTCTAGCGGGGGGCCGGGATGAGCAGTTCTTC. This gives the protein CATSGLAGGRDEQFF.

The chain joins TRBV13 to TRBJ1-6; D gene ambiguous. The CDR3 spans 15 residues. Germline CDR1 and CDR2: PRHDT and FYEKMQ (reference sequence). V gave up 2 bases and J gave up 4 bases, with 9 bases separating them. This CDR3 is CASSLHGAYNSPLHF. The CDR3 region has the DNA TGTGCCAGCAGCTTACACGGAGCGTATAATTCACCCCTCCACTTT.

The chain links TRBV11-2 to TRBJ2-7; D is uncertain. V was cut by 5 bases and J by 0 bases, with 8 bases left in between. Germline CDR1 SGHAT, CDR2 FQNNGV. This CDR3 region has 13 residues. For the CDR3, the DNA is TGTGCCAGCAGCCCCCGCAGCTCCTACGAGCAGTACTTC. This sequence encodes CASSPRSSYEQYF.